The subject of this entry is one TCR beta chain. This CDR3 is built from 12 residues. V lost 5 bases, J lost 8 bases, and 3 bases stayed unmatched. The germline CDR1 and CDR2 sequences are SGHVS and FQNEAQ. Source study methods: Nucleated cell number was recorded as an estimate derived from reference gene primer amplification. Repertoires were generated with immunoSEQ multiplex PCR, while TCRdb's copy carries only in-frame clones and drops some. V and J calls and clone size are copied from that table; D and trimming were computed from the DNA. Altogether around 64,000 clones are present, around 80% being singletons, with the ten largest covering approximately 3.8%. This entry belongs to a study of blood T cell repertoires in COVID-19. Study summary: COVID-19 samples, acute and convalescent, were from the United States, Italy and Spain. PBMCs, B-cell-depleted T cells, or T cells were the source of the cDNA or gDNA that made up the material.

This clonotype was sampled from a man in his 60s with acute or convalescent COVID-19. Sequencing was performed on peripheral blood. J is TRBJ1-1 and V is TRBV7-8; TRBD1 aligns across 9 bases. The CDR3 region has the DNA TGTGCCAGCAGCCGGACAGGGGACGAAGCTTTCTTT. This translates into CASSRTGDEAFF.